This TCR beta chain was sequenced for a study of T cells in Graves' hyperthyroidism and ophthalmopathy. Study-level findings and limits: Most clonotypes expanded in the thyroid (above 0.001) were also present in blood. Stable hyperthyroidism was separated from ophthalmopathy by a model based on 13 V-J features.

With regard to this clonotype: Antigen: not known.

The CDR3 length is 13 residues. Trimming pared 6 bases from V and 4 bases from J, leaving 14 bases between. CDR1 SGHDT and CDR2 YYEEEE come from the germline V gene. It was RNA transcripts that yielded the amplified TCR beta CDR3 regions. HTBI primers drove first-round RT-PCR of the TCR CDR3. A single record per CDR3 protein comes from TCRdb applying MiXCR to the multiplex PCR reads. The sample lists about 380,000 distinct CDR3 sequences, approximately 15% occurring once. Graves' hyperthyroidism without ophthalmopathy progression within 18 months was termed stable. This TCR derives from a woman aged 55 to 70 with Graves' hyperthyroidism. The specimen was blood. The chain carries TRBV5-6 and TRBJ2-7, with a tentative D call TRBD2 (6 bases). The CDR3 DNA reads as TGTGCCAGCACCCCCCGGGGGTCTTACGAGCAGTACTTC. The encoded protein is CASTPRGSYEQYF.